The 17 T cell receptor beta chains listed next were all sequenced from one sample in a study of molecular identifiers for immune sequencing clone quantification. A single record per CDR3 protein comes from TCRdb applying MiXCR to the PCR reads. Among about 100,000 distinct CDR3 sequences listed, about 21% were seen once. Material for sequencing was naive CD8+ T cells from blood, with Jurkat cell RNA spiked in. Specified subset: FACS-sorted CD8+CD4-CCR7+CD45RA+ naive T cells. The receptors here all came from a human donor in good health. Some libraries in this study had Jurkat cell RNA spiked in.

This clonotype showed up many times. The chain carries TRBV28 and TRBJ2-3; 7 bases map to TRBD2. Per the germline V gene, CDR1 is MDHEN and CDR2 is SYDVKM. The CDR3 is 16 residues long. Germline trimming cut 1 base from V and 3 bases from J; bases unmatched to any gene: 7. The CDR3 loop reads CASSLSLAGVTDTQYF. The CDR3 DNA reads TGTGCCAGCAGTTTATCCCTTGCGGGAGTGACAGATACGCAGTATTTT.

With respect to this clonotype: One base away lies a much larger clone, so this may be a sequencing read error. This chain links TRBV5-1 with TRBJ2-3; unclear D gene. Germline CDR1 and CDR2: SGHRS and YFSETQ. Trimming shortened V by 4 bases and J by 4 bases, and 19 bases separated the two germline ends. The CDR3 covers 16 residues. CDR3: CASSTRTLRSADTQYF. The CDR3 bases are TGCGCCAGCAGCACCAGGACGCTAAGGTCCGCAGATACGCAGTATTTT.

This clonotype was seen at least ten times. This chain links TRBV5-6 with TRBJ1-6, with TRBD1 as a possible D gene (5 bases). Trimming took off 5 bases at V and 0 bases at J, with 9 bases between the two ends. CDR3 length: 15 residues. Germline CDR1 is SGHDT and CDR2 is YYEEEE. The CDR3 DNA is TGTGCCAGCAGTGGGGGAAGCTCCTATAATTCACCCCTCCACTTT. Translated: CASSGGSSYNSPLHF.

This clonotype was observed many times. V gene TRBV6-2 or TRBV6-3 combines with J gene TRBJ2-7; a weak D match, TRBD1 (6 bases). This CDR3 region has 16 residues. With 5 bases removed from V and 4 bases from J, the gap between germline ends came to 21 bases. Germline loops: CDR1 MNHEY, CDR2 SVGEGT. The CDR3 bases are TGTGCCAGCAGTATAACCGGGACAAAGCAGCGTTACGAGCAGTACTTC. This sequence encodes CASSITGTKQRYEQYF.

This clonotype was seen at least ten times. J is TRBJ1-5 and V is TRBV30, with a tentative D call TRBD1 (5 bases). The CDR3 has 13 amino acids. Deletions cut 2 bases from V and 5 bases from J, with 10 bases between. Germline CDR1 GTSNPN, CDR2 SVGIG (reference sequence). CDR3 protein: CAWSPGAYQPQHF. The CDR3 DNA is TGTGCCTGGAGTCCCGGGGCTTATCAGCCCCAGCATTTT.

J is TRBJ2-3 and V is TRBV9; D is possibly TRBD1 (7 bases). The V end lost 2 bases, the J end lost 0 bases, and 10 bases lay between the germline ends. The CDR3 is 15 amino acids. Germline CDR1 and CDR2: SGDLS and YYNGEE. The CDR3 reads CASSVAGGSTDTQYF. CDR3 bases: TGTGCCAGCAGCGTCGCAGGGGGGAGCACAGATACGCAGTATTTT.

This clonotype was counted a few times. The genes are TRBV27 and TRBJ2-7; TRBD1 aligns across 8 bases. Trimming removed 0 bases from V and 3 bases from J; junction bases left unmatched: 4. The CDR3 runs 15 residues. CDR1 is MNHEY, CDR2 SMNVEV, per germline (reference sequence). The DNA for the CDR3 is TGTGCCAGCAGTTTATCCGGGACAGGATACTACGAGCAGTACTTC. This sequence encodes CASSLSGTGYYEQYF.

This clonotype has a handful of counts. The DNA of the CDR3 is TGTGCCATCAGTGATTCCAATTACAGGGTGCAGGGGCAGTACTTC. Protein product: CAISDSNYRVQGQYF. The V and J genes are TRBV10-3 and TRBJ2-7; weak D call: TRBD1 (6 bases). The CDR3 has 15 amino acids. Trimming pared 3 bases from V and 9 bases from J, leaving 21 bases between. Germline V CDR1 and CDR2: ENHRY, SYGVKD.

The chain has TRBV20-1 and TRBJ2-2; 11 nucleotides align to TRBD2. Germline V gives CDR1 DFQATT, CDR2 SNEGSKA (reference sequence). J was trimmed by 3 bases and V by 4 bases; bases with no gene match: 13. The CDR3 is 18 residues long. CDR3 amino acids: CSAKYSGRANLYTGELFF. CDR3 in DNA: TGCAGTGCTAAATATAGCGGGAGGGCCAATTTGTACACCGGGGAGCTGTTTTTT.

This clonotype was found a few times. This rearrangement joins TRBV7-6 to TRBJ2-3, with 16 bases that match TRBD2. The CDR3 is made up of 18 amino acids. CDR1 is SGHVS and CDR2 is FNYEAQ in the germline V gene. V shed 0 bases, J shed 3 bases, and the junction held 3 bases outside the gene matches. The CDR3 reads CASSLAGTSGGETDTQYF. CDR3 in DNA: TGTGCCAGCAGCTTAGCGGGGACTAGCGGGGGGGAAACAGATACGCAGTATTTT.

This clonotype was detected only a few times. The chain uses TRBV27 and TRBJ2-7, with TRBD2 matching over 8 bases. The CDR3 totals 14 residues. Looked up from germline, CDR1 is MNHEY and CDR2 is SMNVEV (reference sequence). V lost 3 bases, J lost 4 bases, and 5 bases stayed unmatched. The CDR3 region is CASSFGSGDYEQYF. The CDR3 DNA sequence: TGTGCCAGCAGTTTTGGTAGCGGGGATTACGAGCAGTACTTC.

This clonotype appeared many times. This sequence joins TRBV7-9 and TRBJ1-1; D is perhaps TRBD1 (6 bases). Germline lookup yields CDR1 SEHNR and CDR2 FQNEAQ (reference sequence). Deletions cut 2 bases from V and 1 base from J, with 17 bases between. The CDR3 spans 17 residues. CDR3 residues: CASSLTGAAIGNTEAFF. The CDR3 DNA reads TGTGCCAGCAGCTTAACGGGGGCGGCGATCGGGAACACTGAAGCTTTCTTT.

This clonotype was counted between two and nine times. This may be a read error, as it is one base from a much larger clone. The V call is TRBV7-2, the J call TRBJ2-7; 8 nucleotides align to TRBD1. The germline gives CDR1 SGHTA, CDR2 FQGNSA. The CDR3 has 13 amino acids. In DNA form, the CDR3 reads TGTGCCAGCAGCCTGACAGGGGAGTACGAGCAGTGCTTC. Translated, it gives CASSLTGEYEQCF.

As regards this clonotype: The junction departs from the called germline gene at one end, perhaps through a read error. The chain links TRBV6-2 or TRBV6-3 to TRBJ2-7, with TRBD2 matching over 8 bases. The CDR3 loop spans 12 amino acids. Germline V gives CDR1 MNHEY, CDR2 SVGEGT. CDR3 DNA sequence: TGTGCCAGCAGTTACTCTGCGGGAGGTGGGGACTTC. Protein sequence: CASSYSAGGGDF.

This clonotype was seen at least ten times. V is TRBV5-1 and J is TRBJ1-1, with D possibly TRBD1 on 6 matching bases. Germline V lookup: CDR1 SGHRS, CDR2 YFSETQ. There are 12 residues in the CDR3. The ends were cut back, 0 bases at V and 8 bases at J, with 8 bases in the middle. The CDR3 sequence is CASSLGGQEAFF. The DNA for the CDR3 is TGCGCCAGCAGCTTGGGGGGACAAGAAGCTTTCTTT.

This clonotype appeared many times. This rearrangement joins TRBV7-2 to TRBJ2-1, with TRBD2 matching over 13 bases. The CDR3 extends over 17 amino acids. CDR1 is SGHTA and CDR2 is FQGNSA in the germline V gene. V was clipped by 6 bases and J by 8 bases; unmatched bases: 13. This chain's CDR3 is CASRGLAGRGLEDEQFF. The CDR3 coding sequence is TGTGCCAGCAGGGGACTAGCGGGAAGGGGGCTTGAGGATGAGCAGTTCTTC.

This clonotype was observed a few times. The V gene is TRBV3-1, the J gene TRBJ2-1; the match to TRBD1 covers 9 bases. The germline V gene encodes CDR1 LGHDT and CDR2 YNNKEL (reference sequence). J lost 6 bases, V lost 1 base, and 4 bases had no gene match. The CDR3 contains 15 residues. CDR3 region: CASSQGTGAANEQFF. CDR3 sequence (DNA): TGTGCCAGCAGCCAAGGGACAGGGGCAGCCAATGAGCAGTTCTTC.